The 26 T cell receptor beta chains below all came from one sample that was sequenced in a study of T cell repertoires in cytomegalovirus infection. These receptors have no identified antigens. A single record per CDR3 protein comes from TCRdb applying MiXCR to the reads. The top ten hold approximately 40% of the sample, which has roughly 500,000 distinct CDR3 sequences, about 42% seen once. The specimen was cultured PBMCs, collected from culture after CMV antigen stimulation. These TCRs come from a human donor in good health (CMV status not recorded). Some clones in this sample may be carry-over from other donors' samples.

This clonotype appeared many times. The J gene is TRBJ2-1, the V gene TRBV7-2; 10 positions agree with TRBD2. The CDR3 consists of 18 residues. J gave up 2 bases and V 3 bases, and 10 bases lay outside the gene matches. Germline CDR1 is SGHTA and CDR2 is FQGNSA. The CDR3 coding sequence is TGTGCCAGCAGCTTTTTTCATCGGACTAGCGGTGCCTACAATGAGCAGTTCTTC. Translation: CASSFFHRTSGAYNEQFF.

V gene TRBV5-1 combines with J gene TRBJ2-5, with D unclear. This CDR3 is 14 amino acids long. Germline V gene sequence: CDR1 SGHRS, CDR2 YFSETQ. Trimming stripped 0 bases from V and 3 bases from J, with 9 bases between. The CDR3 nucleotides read TGCGCCAGCAGCTTGGCCGCGGTAGAAGAGACCCAGTACTTC. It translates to CASSLAAVEETQYF. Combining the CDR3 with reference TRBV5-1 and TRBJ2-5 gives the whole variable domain KAGVTQTPRYLIKTRGQQVTLSCSPISGHRSVSWYQQTPGQGLQFLFEYFSETQRNKGNFPGRFSGRQFSNSRSEMNVSTLELGDSALYLCASSLAAVEETQYFGPGTRLLVL.

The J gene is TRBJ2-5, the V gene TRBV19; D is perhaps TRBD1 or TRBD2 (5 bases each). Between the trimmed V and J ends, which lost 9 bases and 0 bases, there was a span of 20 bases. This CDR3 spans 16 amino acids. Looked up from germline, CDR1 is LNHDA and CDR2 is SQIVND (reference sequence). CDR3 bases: TGTGCCAGAATACGCTGGGACCAAAAGGACCAAGAGACCCAGTACTTC. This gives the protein CARIRWDQKDQETQYF.

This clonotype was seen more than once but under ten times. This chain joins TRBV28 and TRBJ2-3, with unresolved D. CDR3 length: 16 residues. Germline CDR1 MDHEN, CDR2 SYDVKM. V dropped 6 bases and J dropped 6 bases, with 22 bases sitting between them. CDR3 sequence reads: CASSTPGRSGQDTQYF. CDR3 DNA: TGTGCCAGCAGCACCCCGGGCCGGAGTGGCCAGGATACGCAGTATTTT. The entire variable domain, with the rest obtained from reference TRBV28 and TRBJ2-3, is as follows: DVKVTQSSRYLVKRTGEKVFLECVQDMDHENMFWYRQDPGLGLRLIYFSYDVKMKEKGDIPEGYSVSREKKERFSLILESASTNQTSMYLCASSTPGRSGQDTQYFGPGTRLTVL.

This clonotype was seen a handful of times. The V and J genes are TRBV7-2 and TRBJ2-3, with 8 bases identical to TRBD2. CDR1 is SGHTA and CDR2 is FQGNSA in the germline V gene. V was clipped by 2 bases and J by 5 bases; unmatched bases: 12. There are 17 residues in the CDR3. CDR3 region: CASSLNPVTGGGDTQYF. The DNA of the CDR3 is TGTGCCAGCAGCTTAAACCCCGTGACGGGGGGGGGAGATACGCAGTATTTT.

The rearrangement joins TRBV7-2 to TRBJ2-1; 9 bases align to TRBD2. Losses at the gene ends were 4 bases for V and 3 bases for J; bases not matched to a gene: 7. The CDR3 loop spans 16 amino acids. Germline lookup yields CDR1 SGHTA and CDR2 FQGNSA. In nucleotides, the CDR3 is TGTGCCAGCAGCTCGCCTAGCGGGGCTGTCTACAATGAGCAGTTCTTC. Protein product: CASSSPSGAVYNEQFF. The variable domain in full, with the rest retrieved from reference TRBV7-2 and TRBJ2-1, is GAGVSQSPSNKVTEKGKDVELRCDPISGHTALYWYRQSLGQGLEFLIYFQGNSAPDKSGLPSDRFSAERTGGSVSTLTIQRTQQEDSAVYLCASSSPSGAVYNEQFFGPGTRLTVL.

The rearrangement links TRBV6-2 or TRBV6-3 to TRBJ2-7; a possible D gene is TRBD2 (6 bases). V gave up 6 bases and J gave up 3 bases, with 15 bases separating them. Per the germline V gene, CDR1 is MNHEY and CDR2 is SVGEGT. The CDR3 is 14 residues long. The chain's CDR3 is CASRPSRGSYEQYF. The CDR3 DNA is TGTGCCAGCAGGCCCTCGCGGGGAAGCTACGAGCAGTACTTC.

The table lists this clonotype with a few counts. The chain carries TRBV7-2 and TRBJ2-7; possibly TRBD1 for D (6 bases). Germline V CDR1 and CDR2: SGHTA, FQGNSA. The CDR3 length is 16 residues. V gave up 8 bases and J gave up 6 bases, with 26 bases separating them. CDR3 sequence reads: CASPPGPYFRGTEQYF. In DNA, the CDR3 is TGTGCCAGCCCTCCCGGGCCGTACTTTAGGGGGACCGAGCAGTACTTC.

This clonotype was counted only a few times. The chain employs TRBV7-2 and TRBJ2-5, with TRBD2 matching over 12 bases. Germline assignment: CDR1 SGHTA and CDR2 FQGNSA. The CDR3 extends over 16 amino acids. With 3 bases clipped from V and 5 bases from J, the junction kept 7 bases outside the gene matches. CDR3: CASSLSSGRAVETQYF. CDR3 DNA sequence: TGTGCCAGCAGCTTGTCTAGCGGGAGGGCCGTGGAGACCCAGTACTTC.

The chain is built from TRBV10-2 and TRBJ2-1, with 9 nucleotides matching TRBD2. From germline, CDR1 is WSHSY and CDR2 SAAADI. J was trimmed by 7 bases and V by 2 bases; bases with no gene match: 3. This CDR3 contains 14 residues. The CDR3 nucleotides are TGCGCCAGCAGTGAGACGACTAGCGGTAATGAGCAGTTCTTC. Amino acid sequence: CASSETTSGNEQFF.

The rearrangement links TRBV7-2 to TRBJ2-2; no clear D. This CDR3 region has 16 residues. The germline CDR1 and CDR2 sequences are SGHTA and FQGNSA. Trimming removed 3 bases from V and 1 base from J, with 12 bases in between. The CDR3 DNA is TGTGCCAGCAGCTTCTTCTCAGCTATGAACACCGGGGAGCTGTTTTTT. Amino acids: CASSFFSAMNTGELFF.

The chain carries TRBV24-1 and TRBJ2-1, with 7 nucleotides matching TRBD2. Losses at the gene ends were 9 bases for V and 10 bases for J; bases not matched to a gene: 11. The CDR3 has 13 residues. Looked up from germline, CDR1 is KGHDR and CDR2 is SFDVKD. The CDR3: CATALGGVREQFF. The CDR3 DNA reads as TGTGCCACCGCCCTGGGGGGGGTTCGGGAGCAGTTCTTC.

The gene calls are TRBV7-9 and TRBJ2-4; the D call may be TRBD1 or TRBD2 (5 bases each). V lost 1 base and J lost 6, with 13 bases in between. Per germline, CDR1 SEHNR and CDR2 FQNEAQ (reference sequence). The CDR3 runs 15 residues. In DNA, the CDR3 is TGTGCCAGCAGCTTAGTCGGTCCAGGGACAAACATTCAGTACTTC. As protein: CASSLVGPGTNIQYF.

The CDR3 is CASSDGGTAQETQYF. The CDR3 nucleotides read TGTGCCAGCAGCGATGGCGGGACAGCTCAAGAGACCCAGTACTTC. This chain joins TRBV11-1 and TRBJ2-5, with D perhaps matching TRBD1 (7 bases). The germline CDR1 and CDR2 sequences are SGHAT and FQDESV (reference sequence). The CDR3 has 15 residues. Trimming left V 5 bases short and J 2 bases short, with 15 bases between.

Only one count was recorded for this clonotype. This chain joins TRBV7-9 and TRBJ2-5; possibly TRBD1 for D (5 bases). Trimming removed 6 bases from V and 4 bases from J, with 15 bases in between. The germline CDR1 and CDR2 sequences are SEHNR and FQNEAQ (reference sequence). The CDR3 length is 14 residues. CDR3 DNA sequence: TGTGCCAGCAGATCACCTCAGGGTAGAGAGACCCAGTACTTC. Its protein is CASRSPQGRETQYF.

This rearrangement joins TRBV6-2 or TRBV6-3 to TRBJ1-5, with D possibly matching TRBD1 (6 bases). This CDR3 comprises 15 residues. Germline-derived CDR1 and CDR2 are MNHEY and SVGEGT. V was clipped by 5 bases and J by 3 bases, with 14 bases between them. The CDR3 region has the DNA TGTGCCAGCAGTGGAAGGCAGGGGCACAATCAGCCCCAGCATTTT. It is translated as CASSGRQGHNQPQHF.

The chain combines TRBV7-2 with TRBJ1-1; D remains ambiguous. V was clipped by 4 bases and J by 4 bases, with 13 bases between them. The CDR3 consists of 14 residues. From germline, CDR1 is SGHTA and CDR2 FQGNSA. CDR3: CASSSHPWGTEAFF. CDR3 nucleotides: TGTGCCAGCAGCTCGCACCCCTGGGGCACTGAAGCTTTCTTT. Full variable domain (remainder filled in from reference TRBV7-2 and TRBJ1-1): GAGVSQSPSNKVTEKGKDVELRCDPISGHTALYWYRQSLGQGLEFLIYFQGNSAPDKSGLPSDRFSAERTGGSVSTLTIQRTQQEDSAVYLCASSSHPWGTEAFFGQGTRLTVV.

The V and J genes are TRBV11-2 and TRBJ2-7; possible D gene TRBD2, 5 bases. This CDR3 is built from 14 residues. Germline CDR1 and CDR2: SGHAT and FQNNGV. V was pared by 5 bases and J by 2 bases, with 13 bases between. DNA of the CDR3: TGTGCCAGCAGCACACAAATGACTACCTACGAGCAGTACTTC. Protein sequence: CASSTQMTTYEQYF. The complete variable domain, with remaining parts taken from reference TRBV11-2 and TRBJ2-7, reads EAGVAQSPRYKIIEKRQSVAFWCNPISGHATLYWYQQILGQGPKLLIQFQNNGVVDDSQLPKDRFSAERLKGVDSTLKIQPAKLEDSAVYLCASSTQMTTYEQYFGPGTRLTVT.

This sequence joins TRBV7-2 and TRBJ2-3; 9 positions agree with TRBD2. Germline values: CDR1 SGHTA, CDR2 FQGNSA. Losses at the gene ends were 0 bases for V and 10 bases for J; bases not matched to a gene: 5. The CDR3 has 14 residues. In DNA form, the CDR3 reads TGTGCCAGCAGCTTAGCCCCGGGACTAGCCGCGCAGTATTTT. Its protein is CASSLAPGLAAQYF.

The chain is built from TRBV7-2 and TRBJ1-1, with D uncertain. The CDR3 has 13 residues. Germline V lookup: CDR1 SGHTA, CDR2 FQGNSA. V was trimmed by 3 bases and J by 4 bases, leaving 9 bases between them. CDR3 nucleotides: TGTGCCAGCAGCTTTTGGGAAAGCACTGAAGCTTTCTTT. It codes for CASSFWESTEAFF.

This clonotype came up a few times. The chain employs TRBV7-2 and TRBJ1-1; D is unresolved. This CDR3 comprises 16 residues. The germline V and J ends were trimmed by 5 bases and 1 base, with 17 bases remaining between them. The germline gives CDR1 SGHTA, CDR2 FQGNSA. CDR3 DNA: TGTGCCAGCAGCCCAGCCCGCGAACCCAGGAACACTGAAGCTTTCTTT. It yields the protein CASSPAREPRNTEAFF.

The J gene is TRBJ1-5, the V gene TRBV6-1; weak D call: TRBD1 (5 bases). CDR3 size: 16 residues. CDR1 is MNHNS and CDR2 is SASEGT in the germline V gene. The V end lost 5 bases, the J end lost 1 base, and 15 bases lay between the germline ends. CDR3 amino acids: CASSKGAGKSNQPQHF. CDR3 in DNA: TGTGCCAGCAGTAAAGGGGCAGGGAAAAGCAATCAGCCCCAGCATTTT.

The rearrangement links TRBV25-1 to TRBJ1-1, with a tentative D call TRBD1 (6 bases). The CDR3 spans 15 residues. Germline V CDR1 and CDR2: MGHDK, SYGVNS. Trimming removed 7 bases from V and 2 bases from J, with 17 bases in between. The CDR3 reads CASMSTGSGNTEAFF. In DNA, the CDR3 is TGTGCCAGCATGTCAACAGGGTCGGGAAACACTGAAGCTTTCTTT.

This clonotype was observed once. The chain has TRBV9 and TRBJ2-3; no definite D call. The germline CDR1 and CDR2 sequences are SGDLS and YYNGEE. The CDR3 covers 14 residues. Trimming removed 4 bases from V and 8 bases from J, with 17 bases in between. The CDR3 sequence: CASSTASRDGTQYF. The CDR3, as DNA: TGTGCCAGCAGCACCGCCTCCCGAGATGGTACGCAGTATTTT. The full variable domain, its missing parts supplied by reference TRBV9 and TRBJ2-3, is DSGVTQTPKHLITATGQRVTLRCSPRSGDLSVYWYQQSLDQGLQFLIQYYNGEERAKGNILERFSAQQFPDLHSELNLSSLELGDSALYFCASSTASRDGTQYFGPGTRLTVL.

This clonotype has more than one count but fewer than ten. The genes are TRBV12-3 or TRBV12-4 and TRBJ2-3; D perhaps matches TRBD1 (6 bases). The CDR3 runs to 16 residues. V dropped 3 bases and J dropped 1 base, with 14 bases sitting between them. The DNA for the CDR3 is TGTGCCAGCAGTTTCGGGACACGCACCCGCACAGATACGCAGTATTTT. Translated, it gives CASSFGTRTRTDTQYF.

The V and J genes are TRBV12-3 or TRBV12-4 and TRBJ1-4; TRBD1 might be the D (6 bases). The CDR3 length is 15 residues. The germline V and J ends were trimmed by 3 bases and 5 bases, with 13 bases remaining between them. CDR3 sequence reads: CASSFYGGMNEKLFF. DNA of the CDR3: TGTGCCAGCAGTTTTTACGGGGGCATGAATGAAAAACTGTTTTTT.